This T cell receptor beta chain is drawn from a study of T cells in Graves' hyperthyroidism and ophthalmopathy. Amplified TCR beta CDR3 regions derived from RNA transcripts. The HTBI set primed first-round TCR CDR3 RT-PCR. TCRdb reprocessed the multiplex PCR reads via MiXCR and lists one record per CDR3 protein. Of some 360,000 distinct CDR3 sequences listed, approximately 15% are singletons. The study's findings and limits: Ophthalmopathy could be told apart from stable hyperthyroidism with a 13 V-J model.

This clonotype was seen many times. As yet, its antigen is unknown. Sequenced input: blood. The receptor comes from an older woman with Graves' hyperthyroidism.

The CDR3 region is CASSESVTLNTEAFF. The CDR3 bases are TGTGCCAGCAGTGAATCGGTCACCCTGAACACTGAAGCTTTCTTT. The rearrangement joins TRBV6-1 to TRBJ1-1; no definite D call. V dropped 2 bases and J dropped 0 bases, with 10 bases sitting between them. The V gene's germline CDR1 is MNHNS and CDR2 SASEGT. This CDR3 spans 15 amino acids.